Sequencing of this T cell receptor beta chain was carried out in a study of blood T cell repertoires in COVID-19. Study-wide context: Samples taken during acute and convalescent COVID-19 were collected in the United States, Italy and Spain. Sources were T cells, B-cell-depleted T cells, or PBMCs; the material itself was cDNA or gDNA.

On this clone itself: One base away lies a much larger clone, so this may be a sequencing read error. Other DNA variants within this sample encode the same CDR3.

The V end was cut by 3 bases, the J end by 1 base, with 7 bases between. The CDR3 is 13 amino acids. The germline CDR1 and CDR2 sequences are SGHRS and YFSETQ. The assay was immunoSEQ multiplex PCR, and TCRdb's table has in-frame clones only and misses some. The data show about 150,000 clones, over 65% seen once. This receptor was identified in a man older than 75 with acute or convalescent COVID-19. The chain links TRBV5-1 to TRBJ1-1; TRBD1 is a possible D gene (5 bases). What was sequenced was peripheral blood. CDR3: CASSSQGNTEAFF. CDR3 nucleotides: TGCGCCAGCAGCTCGCAGGGGAACACTGAAGCTTTCTTT.